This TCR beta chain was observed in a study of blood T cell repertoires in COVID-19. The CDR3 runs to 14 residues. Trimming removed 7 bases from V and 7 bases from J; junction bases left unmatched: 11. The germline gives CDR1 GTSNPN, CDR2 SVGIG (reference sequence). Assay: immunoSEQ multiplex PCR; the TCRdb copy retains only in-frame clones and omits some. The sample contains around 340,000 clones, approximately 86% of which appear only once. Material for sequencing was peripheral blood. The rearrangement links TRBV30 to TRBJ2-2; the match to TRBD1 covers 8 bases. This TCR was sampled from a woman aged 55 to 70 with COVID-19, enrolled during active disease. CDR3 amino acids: CASPPRGLNGELFF. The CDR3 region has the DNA TGTGCCTCACCCCCCAGGGGGCTCAACGGGGAGCTGTTTTTT.